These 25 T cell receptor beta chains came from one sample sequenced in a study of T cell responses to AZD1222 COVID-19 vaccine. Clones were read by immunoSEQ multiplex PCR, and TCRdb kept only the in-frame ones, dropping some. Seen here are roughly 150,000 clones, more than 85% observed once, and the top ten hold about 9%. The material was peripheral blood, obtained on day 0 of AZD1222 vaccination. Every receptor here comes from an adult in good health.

Written as DNA, the CDR3 is TGTGCCAGCAGTGAGTACGAGCAGTACTTC. Protein sequence: CASSEYEQYF. The rearrangement links TRBV6-1 to TRBJ2-7, with D hard to call. V lost 3 bases to trimming and J lost 4 bases, with 1 base between them. Per the germline V gene, CDR1 is MNHNS and CDR2 is SASEGT. The CDR3 runs to 10 residues.

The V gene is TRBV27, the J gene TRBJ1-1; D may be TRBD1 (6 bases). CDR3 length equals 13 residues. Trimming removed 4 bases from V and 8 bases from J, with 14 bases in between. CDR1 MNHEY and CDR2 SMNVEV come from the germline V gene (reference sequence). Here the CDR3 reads CASSWRGGAEAFF. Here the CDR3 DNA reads TGTGCCAGCAGTTGGAGAGGGGGGGCCGAAGCTTTCTTT.

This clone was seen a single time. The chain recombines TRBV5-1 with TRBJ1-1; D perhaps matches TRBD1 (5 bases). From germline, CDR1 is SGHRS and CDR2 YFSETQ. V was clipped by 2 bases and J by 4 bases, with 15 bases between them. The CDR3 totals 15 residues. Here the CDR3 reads CASSLQVGGSTEAFF. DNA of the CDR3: TGCGCCAGCAGCTTACAGGTCGGGGGGAGCACTGAAGCTTTCTTT.

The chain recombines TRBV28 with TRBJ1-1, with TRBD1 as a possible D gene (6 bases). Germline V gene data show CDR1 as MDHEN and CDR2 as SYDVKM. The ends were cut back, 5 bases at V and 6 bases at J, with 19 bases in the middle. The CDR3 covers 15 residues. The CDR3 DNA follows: TGTGCCAGCAGTCCCTCCTCCGGGGGGCAGGCTGAAGCTTTCTTT. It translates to CASSPSSGGQAEAFF. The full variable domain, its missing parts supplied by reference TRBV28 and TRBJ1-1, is DVKVTQSSRYLVKRTGEKVFLECVQDMDHENMFWYRQDPGLGLRLIYFSYDVKMKEKGDIPEGYSVSREKKERFSLILESASTNQTSMYLCASSPSSGGQAEAFFGQGTRLTVV.

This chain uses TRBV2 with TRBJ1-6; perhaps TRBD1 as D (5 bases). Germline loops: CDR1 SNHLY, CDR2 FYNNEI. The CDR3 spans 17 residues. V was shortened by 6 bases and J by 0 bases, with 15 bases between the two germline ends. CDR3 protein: CASREGRLSSYNSPLHF. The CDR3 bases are TGTGCCAGCAGGGAGGGGCGCCTGAGCTCCTATAATTCACCCCTCCACTTT.

CDR3 amino acids: CASSLGLAGDTGELFF. CDR3 bases: TGTGCCAGCAGCTTAGGACTAGCGGGAGACACCGGGGAGCTGTTTTTT. V usage is TRBV7-2 and J usage is TRBJ2-2, with TRBD2 identical over 12 bases. The CDR3 runs to 16 residues. J lost 3 bases, V lost 1 base, and 0 bases had no gene match. The germline V gene encodes CDR1 SGHTA and CDR2 FQGNSA.

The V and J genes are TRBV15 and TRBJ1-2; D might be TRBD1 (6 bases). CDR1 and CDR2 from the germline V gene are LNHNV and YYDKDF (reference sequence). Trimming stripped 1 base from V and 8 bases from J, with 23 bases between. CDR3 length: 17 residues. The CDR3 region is CATSRVMNRARSGGYTF. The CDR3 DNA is TGTGCCACCAGCAGAGTAATGAACAGGGCAAGGAGTGGGGGCTACACCTTC. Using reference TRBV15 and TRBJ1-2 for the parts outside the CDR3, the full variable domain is DAMVIQNPRYQVTQFGKPVTLSCSQTLNHNVMYWYQQKSSQAPKLLFHYYDKDFNNEADTPDNFQSRRPNTSFCFLDIRSPGLGDTAMYLCATSRVMNRARSGGYTFGSGTRLTVV.

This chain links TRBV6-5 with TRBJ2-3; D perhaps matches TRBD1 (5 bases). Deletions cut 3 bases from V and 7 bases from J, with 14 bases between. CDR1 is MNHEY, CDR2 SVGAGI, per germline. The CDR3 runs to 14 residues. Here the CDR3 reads CASSYSRDSHTQYF. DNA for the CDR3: TGTGCCAGCAGTTATAGCAGGGATAGCCATACGCAGTATTTT.

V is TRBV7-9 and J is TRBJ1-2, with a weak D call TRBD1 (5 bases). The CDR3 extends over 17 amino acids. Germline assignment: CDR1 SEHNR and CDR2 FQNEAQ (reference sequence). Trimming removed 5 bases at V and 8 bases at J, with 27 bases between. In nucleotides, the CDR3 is TGTGCCAGCAGCCATTTGGGGGTTTTAGCCGGAATGGGCGGCTACACCTTC. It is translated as CASSHLGVLAGMGGYTF. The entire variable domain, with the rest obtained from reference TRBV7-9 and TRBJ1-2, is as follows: DTGVSQNPRHKITKRGQNVTFRCDPISEHNRLYWYRQTLGQGPEFLTYFQNEAQLEKSRLLSDRFSAERPKGSFSTLEIQRTEQGDSAMYLCASSHLGVLAGMGGYTFGSGTRLTVV.

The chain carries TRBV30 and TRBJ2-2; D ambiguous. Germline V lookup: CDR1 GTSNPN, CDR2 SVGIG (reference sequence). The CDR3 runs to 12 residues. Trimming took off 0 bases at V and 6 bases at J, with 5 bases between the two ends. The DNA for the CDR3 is TGTGCCTGGAGTGTATTTCCCGGGGAGCTGTTTTTT. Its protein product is CAWSVFPGELFF.

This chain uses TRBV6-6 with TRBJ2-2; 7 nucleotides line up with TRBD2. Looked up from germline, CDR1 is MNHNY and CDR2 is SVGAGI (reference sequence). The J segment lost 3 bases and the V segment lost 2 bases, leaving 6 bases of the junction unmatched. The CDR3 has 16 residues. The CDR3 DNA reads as TGTGCCAGCAGTTACGTCTCTAGCGGTTACACCGGGGAGCTGTTTTTT. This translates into CASSYVSSGYTGELFF.

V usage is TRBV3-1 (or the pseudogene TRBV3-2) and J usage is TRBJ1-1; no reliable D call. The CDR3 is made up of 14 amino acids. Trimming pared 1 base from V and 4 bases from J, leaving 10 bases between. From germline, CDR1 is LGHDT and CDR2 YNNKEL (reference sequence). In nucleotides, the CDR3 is TGTGCCAGCAGCCAAGGGGTCCCGGTCACTGAAGCTTTCTTT. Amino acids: CASSQGVPVTEAFF.

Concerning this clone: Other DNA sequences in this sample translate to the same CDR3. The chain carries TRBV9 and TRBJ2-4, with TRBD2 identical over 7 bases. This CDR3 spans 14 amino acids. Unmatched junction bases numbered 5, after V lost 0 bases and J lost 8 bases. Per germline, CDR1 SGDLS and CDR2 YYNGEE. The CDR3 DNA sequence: TGTGCCAGCAGCGTAGAAGGGGCGGGGGACATTCAGTACTTC. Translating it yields CASSVEGAGDIQYF.

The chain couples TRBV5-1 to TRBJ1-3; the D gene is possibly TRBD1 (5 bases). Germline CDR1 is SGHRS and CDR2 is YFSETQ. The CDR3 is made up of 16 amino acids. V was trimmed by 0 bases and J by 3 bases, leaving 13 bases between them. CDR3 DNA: TGCGCCAGCAGCTTGGGGGAAGCAGGGATTGGAAACACCATATATTTT. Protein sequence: CASSLGEAGIGNTIYF.

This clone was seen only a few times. CDR3 nucleotides: TGCGCCAGCACCTATTCCGGGACAGGGTCTGGCGAGCAGTACTTC. Translation: CASTYSGTGSGEQYF. This rearrangement joins TRBV5-1 to TRBJ2-7, with 9 positions matching TRBD1. This CDR3 contains 15 residues. Germline V gives CDR1 SGHRS, CDR2 YFSETQ. Trimming at V came to 6 bases and at J to 6 bases, leaving 13 bases not matched to a gene.

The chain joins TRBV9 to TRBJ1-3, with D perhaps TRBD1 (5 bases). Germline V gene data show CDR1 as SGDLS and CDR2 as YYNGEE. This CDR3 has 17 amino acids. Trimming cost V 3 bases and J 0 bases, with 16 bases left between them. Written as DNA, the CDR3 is TGTGCCAGCAGCGCCCCCGGAGACAGCCTCTCTGGAAACACCATATATTTT. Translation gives CASSAPGDSLSGNTIYF.

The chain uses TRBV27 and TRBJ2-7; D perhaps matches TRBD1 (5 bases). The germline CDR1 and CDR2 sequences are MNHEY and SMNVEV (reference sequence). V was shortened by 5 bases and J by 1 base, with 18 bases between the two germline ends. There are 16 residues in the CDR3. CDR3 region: CASSPQLPGLSYEQYF. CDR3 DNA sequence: TGTGCCAGCAGTCCCCAGCTGCCAGGGTTGTCCTACGAGCAGTACTTC.

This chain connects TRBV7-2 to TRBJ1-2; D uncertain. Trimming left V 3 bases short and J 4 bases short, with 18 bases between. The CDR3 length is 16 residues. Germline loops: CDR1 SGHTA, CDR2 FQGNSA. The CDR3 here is CASSFFRNILGYGYTF. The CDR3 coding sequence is TGTGCCAGCAGCTTCTTCAGGAACATTCTAGGCTATGGCTACACCTTC.

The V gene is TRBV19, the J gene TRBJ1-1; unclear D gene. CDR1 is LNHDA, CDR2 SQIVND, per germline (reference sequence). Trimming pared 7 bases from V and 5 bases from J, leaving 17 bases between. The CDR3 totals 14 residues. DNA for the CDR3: TGTGCCAGTACCCTCTTAGGCGGTGGAACTGAAGCTTTCTTT. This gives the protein CASTLLGGGTEAFF.

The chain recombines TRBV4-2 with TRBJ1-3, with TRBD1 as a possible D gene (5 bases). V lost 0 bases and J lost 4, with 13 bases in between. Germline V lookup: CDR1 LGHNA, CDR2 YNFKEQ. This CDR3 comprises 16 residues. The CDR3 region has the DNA TGTGCCAGCAGCCAAGAGGGGGTTAGATCGGGAAACACCATATATTTT. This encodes CASSQEGVRSGNTIYF.

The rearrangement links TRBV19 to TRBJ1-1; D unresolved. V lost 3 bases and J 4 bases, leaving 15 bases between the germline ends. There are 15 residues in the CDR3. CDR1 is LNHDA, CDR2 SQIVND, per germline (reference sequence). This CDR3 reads CASSILSSLFTEAFF. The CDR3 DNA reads TGTGCCAGTAGTATCCTCAGCAGCCTCTTCACTGAAGCTTTCTTT.

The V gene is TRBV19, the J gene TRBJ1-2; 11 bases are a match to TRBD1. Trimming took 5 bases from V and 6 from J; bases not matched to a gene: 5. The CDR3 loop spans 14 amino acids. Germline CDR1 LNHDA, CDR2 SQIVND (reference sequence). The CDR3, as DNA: TGTGCCAGTAGTGGACCGGGACAGGGGGATGGCTACACCTTC. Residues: CASSGPGQGDGYTF.

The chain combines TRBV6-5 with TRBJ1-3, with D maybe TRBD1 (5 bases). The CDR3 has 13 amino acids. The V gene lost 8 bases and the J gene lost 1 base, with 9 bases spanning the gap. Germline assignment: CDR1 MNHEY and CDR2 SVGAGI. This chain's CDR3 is CASGTGSGNTIYF. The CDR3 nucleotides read TGTGCCAGCGGGACGGGATCTGGAAACACCATATATTTT.

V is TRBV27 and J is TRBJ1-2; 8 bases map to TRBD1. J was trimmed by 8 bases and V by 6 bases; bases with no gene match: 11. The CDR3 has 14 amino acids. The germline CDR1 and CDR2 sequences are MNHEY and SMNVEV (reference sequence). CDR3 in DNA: TGTGCCAGCAGCTCCGGACAGGGAACTTTCGGCTACACCTTC. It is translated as CASSSGQGTFGYTF.

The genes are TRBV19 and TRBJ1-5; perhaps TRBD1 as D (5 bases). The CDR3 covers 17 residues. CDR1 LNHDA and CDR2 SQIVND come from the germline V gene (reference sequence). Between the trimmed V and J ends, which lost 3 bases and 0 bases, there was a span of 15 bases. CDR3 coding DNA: TGTGCCAGTAGTATTAGGGCAGGGAGTCATAGCAATCAGCCCCAGCATTTT. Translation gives CASSIRAGSHSNQPQHF.